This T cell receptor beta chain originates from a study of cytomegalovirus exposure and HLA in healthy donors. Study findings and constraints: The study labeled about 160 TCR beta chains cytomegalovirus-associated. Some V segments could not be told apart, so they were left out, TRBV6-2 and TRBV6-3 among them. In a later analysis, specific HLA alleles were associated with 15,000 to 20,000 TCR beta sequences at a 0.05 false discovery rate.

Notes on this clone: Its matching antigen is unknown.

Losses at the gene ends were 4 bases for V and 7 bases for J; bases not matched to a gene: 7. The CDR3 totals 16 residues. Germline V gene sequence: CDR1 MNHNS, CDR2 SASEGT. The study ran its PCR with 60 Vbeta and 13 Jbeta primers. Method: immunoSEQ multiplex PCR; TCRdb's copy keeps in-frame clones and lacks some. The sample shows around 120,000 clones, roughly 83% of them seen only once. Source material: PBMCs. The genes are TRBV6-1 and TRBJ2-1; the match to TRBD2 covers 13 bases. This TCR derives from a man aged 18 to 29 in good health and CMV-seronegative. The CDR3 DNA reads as TGTGCCAGCAGTGGGTGGACTAGCGGGAGTAGTAATGAGCAGTTCTTC. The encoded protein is CASSGWTSGSSNEQFF.